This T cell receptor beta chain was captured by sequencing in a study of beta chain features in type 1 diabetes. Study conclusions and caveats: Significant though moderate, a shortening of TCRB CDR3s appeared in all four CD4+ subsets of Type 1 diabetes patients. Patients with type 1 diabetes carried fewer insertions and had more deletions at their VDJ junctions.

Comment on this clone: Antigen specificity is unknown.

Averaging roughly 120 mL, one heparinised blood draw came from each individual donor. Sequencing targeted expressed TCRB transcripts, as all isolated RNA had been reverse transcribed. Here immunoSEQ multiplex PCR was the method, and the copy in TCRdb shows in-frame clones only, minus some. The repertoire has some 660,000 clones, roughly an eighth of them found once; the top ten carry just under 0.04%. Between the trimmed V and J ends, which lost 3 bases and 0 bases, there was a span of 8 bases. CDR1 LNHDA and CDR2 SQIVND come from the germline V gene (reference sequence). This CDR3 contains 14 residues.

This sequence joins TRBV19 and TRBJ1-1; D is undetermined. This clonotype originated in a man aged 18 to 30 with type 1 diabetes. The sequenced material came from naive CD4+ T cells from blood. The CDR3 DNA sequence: TGTGCCAGTAGTATTAGACGGATGAACACTGAAGCTTTCTTT. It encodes CASSIRRMNTEAFF.